The sequence of this T cell receptor beta chain was determined in a study of cytomegalovirus exposure and HLA in healthy donors. As concerns this clone: Its specificity is not known.

Primers: 60 Vbeta forward and 13 Jbeta reverse. Assay used: immunoSEQ multiplex PCR; TCRdb lists only in-frame clones, some missing. The data contain 75,000 to 95,000 clones, under 80% of them seen just once; the ten biggest clones take up 6% to 6.5%. Whole-study results and caveats: TCR beta V segments were, for the most part, productive about 87% or about 30% of the time in an earlier analysis.

The CDR3 totals 13 residues. Per the germline V gene, CDR1 is SGHRS and CDR2 is YFSETQ. The trim removed 5 bases at V and 5 bases at J, leaving 4 bases unmatched. The sequence was obtained from a woman under 40 in good health and CMV-seronegative. The sample comprised PBMCs. The J gene is TRBJ1-1, the V gene TRBV5-1; TRBD1 agrees at 9 bases. This CDR3 is CASSSGQGTEAFF. CDR3 DNA: TGCGCCAGCAGTTCTGGACAGGGGACTGAAGCTTTCTTT. Full variable domain (outside the CDR3, taken from reference TRBV5-1 and TRBJ1-1): KAGVTQTPRYLIKTRGQQVTLSCSPISGHRSVSWYQQTPGQGLQFLFEYFSETQRNKGNFPGRFSGRQFSNSRSEMNVSTLELGDSALYLCASSSGQGTEAFFGQGTRLTVV.